This T cell receptor beta chain is drawn from a study of OX40 agonist ivuxolimab in advanced cancers. CDR1 and CDR2 (germline): MNHEY, SMNVEV (reference sequence). The CDR3 covers 14 residues. V dropped 1 base and J dropped 3 bases, with 9 bases sitting between them. Sequenced by immunoSEQ multiplex PCR; TCRdb stores in-frame clones only, minus some. The data contain approximately 82,000 clones, roughly 94% of them singletons. On this clone itself: What it recognizes is unknown.

Study conclusions and caveats: The 0.1-3.0 mg/kg partial responders had among the lowest clonal expansion.

V and J are TRBV27 and TRBJ1-1; weak D call: TRBD1 (6 bases). This material consisted of CD4+ or CD8+ T cells sorted from blood, taken in a trial of the OX40 agonist ivuxolimab. This receptor was obtained from an adult with an advanced solid tumor such as melanoma, head and neck, liver or kidney cancer. The CDR3, as DNA: TGTGCCAGCAGTTTATTTCGGGGGCACACTGAAGCTTTCTTT. Translated: CASSLFRGHTEAFF.